These 17 T cell receptor beta chains share one sample of origin, sequenced in a study of radiotherapy plus CTLA-4 blockade in lung cancer. Generated by immunoSEQ multiplex PCR, the TCRdb table keeps only in-frame clones and is missing some. The sample holds tens of thousands of clones, 80% to 90% seen once. Sample: peripheral blood, taken from a patient treated with radiotherapy plus ipilimumab. The receptors shown here come from a human donor with non-small cell lung cancer whose response to radiotherapy plus ipilimumab could not be evaluated.

The rearrangement uses TRBV19 and TRBJ1-1, with 7 nucleotides matching TRBD1. With V trimmed by 8 bases and J by 2 bases, 8 bases remained unmatched. CDR3 length: 14 amino acids. Looked up from germline, CDR1 is LNHDA and CDR2 is SQIVND (reference sequence). In DNA, the CDR3 is TGTGCCAGTTTAAGCAGGGGGGATAACACTGAAGCTTTCTTT. Translated: CASLSRGDNTEAFF.

This chain uses TRBV6-1 with TRBJ2-3, with D maybe TRBD1 (5 bases). Germline CDR1 and CDR2: MNHNS and SASEGT. The CDR3 covers 14 residues. The V and J ends lost 4 bases and 10 bases respectively, with 18 bases between them. The CDR3, as DNA: TGTGCCAGCAGTGGCTGGACAAGCCCGCCTTCGCAGTATTTT. Its translation: CASSGWTSPPSQYF.

The chain recombines TRBV2 with TRBJ2-2; a weak D match, TRBD1 (6 bases). With 8 bases removed from V and 4 bases from J, the gap between germline ends came to 14 bases. The CDR3 is 14 residues long. The germline CDR1 and CDR2 sequences are SNHLY and FYNNEI. The CDR3 is CASQGGLSTGELFF. Written as DNA, the CDR3 is TGTGCCAGCCAAGGGGGATTATCCACCGGGGAGCTGTTTTTT.

The DNA of the CDR3 is TGTGCCAGCAGCGTAGGGCTTACAGATACGCAGTATTTT. Translated: CASSVGLTDTQYF. The chain is built from TRBV9 and TRBJ2-3; D is ambiguous. The CDR3 is 13 amino acids. Germline V gene sequence: CDR1 SGDLS, CDR2 YYNGEE. V lost 0 bases, J lost 3 bases, and 5 bases lay in between.

The chain carries TRBV4-3 and TRBJ2-7, with 8 bases matching TRBD1. CDR3 size: 15 residues. From germline, CDR1 is LGHNA and CDR2 YSLEER. After removal of 3 bases from V and 0 bases from J, the junction contained 4 bases not matched to a gene. In DNA, the CDR3 is TGCGCCAGCAGCCAGAGTACAGGGGGCTCCTACGAGCAGTACTTC. As protein: CASSQSTGGSYEQYF.

This chain uses TRBV7-9 with TRBJ2-5; 11 positions match TRBD1. The CDR3 is 16 amino acids. In germline, CDR1 is SEHNR, CDR2 FQNEAQ (reference sequence). The J segment lost 5 bases and the V segment lost 7 bases, leaving 12 bases of the junction unmatched. The CDR3 region is CASNPMGTGGSETQYF. Written as DNA, the CDR3 is TGTGCCAGCAACCCGATGGGGACAGGGGGTTCGGAGACCCAGTACTTC. Variable domain in full (rest from reference TRBV7-9 and TRBJ2-5): DTGVSQNPRHKITKRGQNVTFRCDPISEHNRLYWYRQTLGQGPEFLTYFQNEAQLEKSRLLSDRFSAERPKGSFSTLEIQRTEQGDSAMYLCASNPMGTGGSETQYFGPGTRLLVL.

The chain links TRBV5-1 to TRBJ2-1; 9 positions match TRBD2. The CDR3 contains 16 residues. V was clipped by 1 base and J by 11 bases; unmatched bases: 13. The germline CDR1 and CDR2 sequences are SGHRS and YFSETQ. The CDR3 loop is CASSLSSGGRGQQQFF. The CDR3 DNA sequence: TGCGCCAGCAGCTTGAGTTCTGGCGGGAGGGGCCAACAGCAGTTCTTC.

A single count supports this clone. The V gene is TRBV5-8, the J gene TRBJ1-2; maybe TRBD1 (6 bases). Trimming took off 0 bases at V and 4 bases at J, with 13 bases between the two ends. The CDR3 loop spans 15 amino acids. The germline V gene has CDR1 SGHTS and CDR2 YDEGEE. CDR3 loop: CASSLGRRGIYGYTF. The CDR3 DNA is TGTGCCAGCAGCTTGGGACGCAGGGGAATCTATGGCTACACCTTC.

The gene calls are TRBV15 and TRBJ1-5; possibly TRBD1 for D (6 bases). This CDR3 has 15 amino acids. The germline V gene has CDR1 LNHNV and CDR2 YYDKDF (reference sequence). V dropped 4 bases and J dropped 6 bases, with 16 bases sitting between them. The CDR3 is CATSTQGRGAQPQHF. CDR3 coding DNA: TGTGCCACCAGCACTCAGGGGAGGGGAGCTCAGCCCCAGCATTTT.

A few counts support this clone. This chain connects TRBV9 to TRBJ2-1; D possibly corresponds to TRBD2 (6 bases). Germline V gene lookup returns CDR1 SGDLS and CDR2 YYNGEE. The CDR3 is 14 amino acids. Between the trimmed V and J ends, which lost 3 bases and 8 bases, there was a span of 15 bases. CDR3 amino acids: CASSARDSGDEQFF. The CDR3 DNA is TGTGCCAGCAGCGCCCGGGACTCGGGCGATGAGCAGTTCTTC.

The chain carries TRBV6-6 and TRBJ2-3; possible D gene TRBD1, 6 bases. The CDR3 length is 14 residues. V was cut by 8 bases and J by 0 bases, with 12 bases left in between. Germline V gene sequence: CDR1 MNHNY, CDR2 SVGAGI (reference sequence). Here the CDR3 DNA reads TGTGCCAGCGCACGAGGGGGTAGCACAGATACGCAGTATTTT. Amino acid sequence: CASARGGSTDTQYF.

The chain joins TRBV19 to TRBJ1-6; 8 bases are a match to TRBD1. V lost 6 bases and J lost 7; bases outside the gene matches: 8. Looked up from germline, CDR1 is LNHDA and CDR2 is SQIVND (reference sequence). CDR3 length equals 15 residues. This CDR3 is CASRSTGAVNSPLHF. The CDR3, as DNA: TGTGCCAGTAGATCGACAGGGGCTGTGAATTCACCCCTCCACTTT.

The chain has TRBV4-1 and TRBJ1-6; D not certain. The length of the CDR3 is 13 residues. V was pared by 1 base and J by 10 bases, with 8 bases between. Germline CDR1 is MGHRA and CDR2 is YSYEKL. The CDR3 DNA sequence: TGCGCCAGCAGCCAAGGGGAGCAGTCACCCCTCCACTTT. The encoded protein is CASSQGEQSPLHF.

The chain carries TRBV10-1 and TRBJ1-1; D uncertain. Germline-derived CDR1 and CDR2 are WNHNN and SYGVQD (reference sequence). The V end was cut by 2 bases, the J end by 2 bases, with 6 bases between. The CDR3 runs 13 residues. CDR3: CASSEASNTEAFF. The DNA for the CDR3 is TGCGCCAGCAGTGAGGCCAGTAACACTGAAGCTTTCTTT.

The chain combines TRBV7-9 with TRBJ1-2; weak D call: TRBD1 (5 bases). The CDR3 contains 14 residues. CDR1 SEHNR and CDR2 FQNEAQ come from the germline V gene (reference sequence). Trimming took off 1 base at V and 6 bases at J, with 12 bases between the two ends. CDR3 in DNA: TGTGCCAGCAGCTTAGGAAGCGACAGTCATGGCTACACCTTC. This codes for CASSLGSDSHGYTF.

This chain uses TRBV5-6 with TRBJ2-5, with 10 bases that match TRBD1. The DNA end is a closer match to TRBJ2-7, so the J assignment may be wrong. From germline, CDR1 is SGHDT and CDR2 YYEEEE. The CDR3 has 16 amino acids. This chain's CDR3 is CASSVRQGARTYEQYF. The CDR3 DNA sequence: TGTGCCAGCAGCGTTAGACAGGGGGCCCGGACCTACGAGCAGTACTTC.

The chain carries TRBV19 and TRBJ1-2; tentatively, D is TRBD1 (5 bases). V lost 1 base and J 4 bases, leaving 13 bases between the germline ends. Germline V lookup: CDR1 LNHDA, CDR2 SQIVND (reference sequence). The length of the CDR3 is 15 residues. CDR3 sequence: CASSIAGTGGYGYTF. The CDR3 DNA reads as TGTGCCAGTAGTATAGCCGGCACGGGGGGCTATGGCTACACCTTC.